This paragraph reports one T cell receptor (beta chain). This receptor's antigen is unknown. At one boundary the junction diverges from the germline segment, which might be a read error. The donors were healthy, HIV-negative adults who had no recently reported acute infections or vaccinations. Every donor was a Caucasian adult residing in Nashville, Tennessee, USA. CD4+ T cells were enriched by magnetic negative selection, after which naive cells were positively selected on CD45RA and the negative fraction was taken as the memory subset. Blood was obtained by leukapheresis, after which PBMCs were separated by Ficoll-Histopaque density gradient centrifugation and cryopreserved in liquid nitrogen vapor phase. Analytical flow cytometry was used to check the purity and quantity of each magnetically sorted T cell population. From each sorted fraction, genomic DNA was isolated and quantified by UV absorbance on a Nanodrop 2000c.

Sequences LGHNA (CDR1) and YNFKEQ (CDR2) are obtained from the germline V gene. The CDR3 holds 16 amino acids from the cysteine to the phenylalanine. The entry retains the CDR3 DNA only, 48 bases that are in frame from base 1. These data originate in a study of shared clonotypes between healthy human individuals (dated by TCRdb to 2020 to 2022). A note on the overall study: Three men and a couple of women, aged 18 to 49 years, made up the cohort. Between about 0.85 and 10 billion PBMCs per donor were obtained by leukapheresis. To increase sequencing depth and limit assay-specific biases, TCR repertoire library preparation and sequencing were carried out by different laboratories using diverse techniques. Blood TCR repertoires of about 5 healthy adults were deeply sequenced to estimate repertoire size and the extent of clonotype sharing between individuals. For each donor, CD4 naive and CD4 memory were each given three plates, CD8 naive was given two plates, and CD8 memory was given one plate.

Summary of the overall study and its limitations: The genetic and exposure-history diversity represented was limited by the small number of donors. Based on pairwise subsampling, the degree of clonotype sharing among donors was expected to be affected by sequencing depth. Compared with non-shared clonotypes, clonotypes shared by all four sorted-subset donors had higher generation probabilities. Sampling was restricted to blood, and TCR repertoires in tissue are likely to differ from TCR repertoires in blood. Rarefaction of sorted-subset datasets indicated incomplete sequencing despite the large sequencing depth. Across a few donors, around 5% of naive CD4, 3% to 3.5% of naive CD8, about 2.3% of memory CD4, and approximately 0.4% of memory CD8 clonotypes were shared. Estimated clonotype richness was generally larger for naive than for memory subsets.

TCR CDR3 regions were amplified from genomic DNA by multiplex PCR using the deep immunoSEQ assay. Genomic DNA extracted from each cell subset was distributed evenly over all wells of several immunoSEQ 96-well plates, and each plate served as one replicate. Each replicate PCR for sorted subsets received about 180 ng genomic DNA, equal to tens of thousands of T cell genomes. Purified libraries were measured with a Qubit 3.0 fluorometer, size-checked on a Bioanalyzer 2100, and measured again with the KAPA Library Quantification kit. Each immunoSEQ 96-well plate was sequenced on its own single-read 150-cycle Illumina NextSeq 550 flow cell. On the study's bioinformatics: Because only junctional sequences without quality scores were contained in the immunoSEQ output, filtering matching that applied to full-length reads could not be performed. Sequences were annotated with PyIR, a Python wrapper for IgBLAST v1.9, using IMGT germline references to assign V/J genes and CDR3. Reads were removed for weak V/J assignments (E-value above 1e-6), missing CDR3, stop codons, out-of-frame junctions, or ambiguous translated residues. V3J clonotypes were defined as sequences sharing an identical inferred V gene, J gene, and CDR3 amino acid sequence. Percentage overlap between repertoires was calculated by dividing the number of shared unique clonotypes by the size of the smaller repertoire. Richness of each repertoire was evaluated using RTK rarefaction, the Chao1 estimator, and Recon v2.1 estimates of unobserved clonotypes. OLGA was used to compute generation probabilities for all TCRbeta clonotypes that the gDNA method yielded from several donors. TCRdb took this table from immuneACCESS and kept in-frame rearrangements with V and J called. Such tables lack part of the clones; where checked against another copy, unresolved V genes explain under half of the gap, and the rest is unexplained. V and J calls and clone size are given by that table; D and trimming were obtained from the DNA. The sample data list about 960,000 clones, and around 80% of these were observed just once. 1.5% of the sample belongs to the ten largest clones.

The receptor's source is a young man in good health. The sample comprised memory CD4+ T cells sorted from blood. The label giving this sample's cell subset or site can be read as: CD45RA-negative fraction. The chain employs TRBV4-2 and TRBJ1-6, with 7 bases matching TRBD1. The CDR3 is CASSLYPGTDNSPLRF. The nucleotide sequence reads TGTGCCAGCAGCCTATACCCCGGGACAGATAATTCACCCCTCCGCTTT.